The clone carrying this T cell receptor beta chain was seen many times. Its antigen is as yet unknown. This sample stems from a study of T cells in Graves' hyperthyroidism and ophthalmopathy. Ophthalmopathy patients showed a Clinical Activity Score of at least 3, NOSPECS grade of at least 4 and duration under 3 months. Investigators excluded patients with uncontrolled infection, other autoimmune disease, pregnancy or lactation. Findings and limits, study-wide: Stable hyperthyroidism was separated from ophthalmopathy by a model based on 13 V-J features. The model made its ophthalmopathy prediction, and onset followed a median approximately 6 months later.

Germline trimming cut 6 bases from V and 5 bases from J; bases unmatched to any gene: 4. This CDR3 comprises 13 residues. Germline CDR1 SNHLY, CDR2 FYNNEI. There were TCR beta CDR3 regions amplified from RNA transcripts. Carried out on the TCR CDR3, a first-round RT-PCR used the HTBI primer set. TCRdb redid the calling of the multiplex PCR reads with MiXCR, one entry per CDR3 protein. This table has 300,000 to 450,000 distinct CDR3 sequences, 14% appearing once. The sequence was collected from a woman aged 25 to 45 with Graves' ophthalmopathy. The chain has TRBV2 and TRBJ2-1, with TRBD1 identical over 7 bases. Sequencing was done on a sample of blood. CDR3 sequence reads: CASRVDRDNEQFF. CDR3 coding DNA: TGTGCCAGCAGAGTCGACAGGGACAATGAGCAGTTCTTC.